This T cell receptor beta chain was identified during a study of cytomegalovirus exposure and HLA in healthy donors. The study's findings and limits: TCR sequences were mostly rare, though some public TCRs occurred in many donors. In a later analysis, first-cohort TCR clusters were found to tend to co-occur in the 100 to 150 validation repertoires.

V lost 4 bases to trimming and J lost 4 bases; unmatched junction nucleotides: 4. CDR1 is MRHNA and CDR2 is SNTAGT in the germline V gene. The CDR3 has 14 amino acids. Details on this clone: Its antigen is unknown.

TCRdb's table, derived via immunoSEQ multiplex PCR, lists solely in-frame clones and lacks some. The table includes 120,000 to 150,000 clones, around four fifths detected once. Sequencing was carried out using PBMCs. The receptor's source is a young woman in good health and CMV-seronegative. The genes are TRBV6-4 and TRBJ1-5, with TRBD1 identical over 7 bases. CDR3 region: CASSVPTGNQPQHF. CDR3 coding DNA: TGTGCCAGCAGTGTTCCGACAGGGAATCAGCCCCAGCATTTT.